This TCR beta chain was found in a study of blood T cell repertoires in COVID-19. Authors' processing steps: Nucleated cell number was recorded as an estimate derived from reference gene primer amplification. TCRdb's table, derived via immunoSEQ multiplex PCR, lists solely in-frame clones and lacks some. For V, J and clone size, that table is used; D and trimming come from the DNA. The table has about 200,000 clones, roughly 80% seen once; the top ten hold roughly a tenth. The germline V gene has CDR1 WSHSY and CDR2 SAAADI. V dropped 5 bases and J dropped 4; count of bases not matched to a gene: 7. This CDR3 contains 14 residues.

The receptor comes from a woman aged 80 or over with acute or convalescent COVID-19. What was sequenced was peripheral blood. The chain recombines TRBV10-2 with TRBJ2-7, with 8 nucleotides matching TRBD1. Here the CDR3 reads CASSRRGQNYEQYF. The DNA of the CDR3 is TGCGCCAGCAGTCGCAGGGGGCAAAATTACGAGCAGTACTTC.